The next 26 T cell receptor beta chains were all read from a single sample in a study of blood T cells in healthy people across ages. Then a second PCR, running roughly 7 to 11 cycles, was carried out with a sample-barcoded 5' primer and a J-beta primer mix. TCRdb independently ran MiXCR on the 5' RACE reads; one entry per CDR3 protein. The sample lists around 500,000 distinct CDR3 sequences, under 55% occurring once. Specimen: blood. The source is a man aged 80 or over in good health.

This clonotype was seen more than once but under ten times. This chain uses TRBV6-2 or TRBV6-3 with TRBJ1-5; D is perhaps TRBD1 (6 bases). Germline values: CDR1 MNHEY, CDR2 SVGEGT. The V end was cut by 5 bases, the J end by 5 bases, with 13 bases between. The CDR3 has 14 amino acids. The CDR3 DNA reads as TGTGCCAGCAGTATGGAACAGGGATATCAGCCCCAGCATTTT. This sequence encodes CASSMEQGYQPQHF.

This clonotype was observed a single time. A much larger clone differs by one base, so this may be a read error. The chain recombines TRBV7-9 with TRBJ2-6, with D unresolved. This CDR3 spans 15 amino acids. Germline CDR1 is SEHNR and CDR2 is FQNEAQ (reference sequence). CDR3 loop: CTSKAFTSGANVLTF. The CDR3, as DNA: TGTACCAGCAAAGCGTTTACCTCTGGGGCCAACGTCCTGACTTTC. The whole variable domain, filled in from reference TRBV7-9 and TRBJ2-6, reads DTGVSQNPRHKITKRGQNVTFRCDPISEHNRLYWYRQTLGQGPEFLTYFQNEAQLEKSRLLSDRFSAERPKGSFSTLEIQRTEQGDSAMYLCTSKAFTSGANVLTFGAGSRLTVL.

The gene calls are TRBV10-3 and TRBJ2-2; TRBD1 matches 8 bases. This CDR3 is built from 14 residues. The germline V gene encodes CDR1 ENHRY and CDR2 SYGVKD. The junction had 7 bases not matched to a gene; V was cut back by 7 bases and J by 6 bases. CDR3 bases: TGTGCCATCACAGGACAGGGCGGACCCGGGGAGCTGTTTTTT. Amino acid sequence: CAITGQGGPGELFF.

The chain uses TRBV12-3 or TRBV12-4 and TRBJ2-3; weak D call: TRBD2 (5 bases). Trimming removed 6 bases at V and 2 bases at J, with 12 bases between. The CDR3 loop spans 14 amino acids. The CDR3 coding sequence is TGTGCCAGCAGCAACGGCGGGTACACAGATACGCAGTATTTT. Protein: CASSNGGYTDTQYF.

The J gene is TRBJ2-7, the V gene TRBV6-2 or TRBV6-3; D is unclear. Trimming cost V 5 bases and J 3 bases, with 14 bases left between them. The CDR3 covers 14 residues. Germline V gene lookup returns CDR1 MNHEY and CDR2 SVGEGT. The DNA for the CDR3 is TGTGCCAGCAGTGACCTCGGACGCCTCTACGAGCAGTACTTC. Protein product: CASSDLGRLYEQYF.

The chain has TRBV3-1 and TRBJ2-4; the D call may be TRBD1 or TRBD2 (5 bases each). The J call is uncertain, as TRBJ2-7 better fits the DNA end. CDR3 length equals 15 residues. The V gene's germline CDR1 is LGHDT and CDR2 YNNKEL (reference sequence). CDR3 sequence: CASSKGDGDLSEQYF. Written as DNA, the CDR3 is TGTGCCAGCAGCAAAGGGGACGGTGACCTTTCCGAGCAGTACTTC.

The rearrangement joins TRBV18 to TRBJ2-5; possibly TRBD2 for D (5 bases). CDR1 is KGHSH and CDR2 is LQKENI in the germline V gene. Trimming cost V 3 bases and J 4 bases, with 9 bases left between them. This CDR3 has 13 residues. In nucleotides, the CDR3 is TGTGCCAGCTCACCTGTGGCGGGAGAGACCCAGTACTTC. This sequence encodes CASSPVAGETQYF.

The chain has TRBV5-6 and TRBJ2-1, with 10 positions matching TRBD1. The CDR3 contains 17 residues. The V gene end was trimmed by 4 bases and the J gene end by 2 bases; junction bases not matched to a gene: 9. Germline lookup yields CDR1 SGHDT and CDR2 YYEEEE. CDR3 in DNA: TGTGCCAGCAGCCGTCCCGGGACAGGGGTAGCCTACAATGAGCAGTTCTTC. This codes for CASSRPGTGVAYNEQFF.

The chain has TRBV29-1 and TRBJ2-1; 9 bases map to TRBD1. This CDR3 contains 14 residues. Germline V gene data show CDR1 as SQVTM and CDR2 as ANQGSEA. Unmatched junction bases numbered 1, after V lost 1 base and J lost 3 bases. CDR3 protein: CSVEGDRVYNEQFF. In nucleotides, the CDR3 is TGCAGCGTTGAAGGGGACAGGGTCTACAATGAGCAGTTCTTC.

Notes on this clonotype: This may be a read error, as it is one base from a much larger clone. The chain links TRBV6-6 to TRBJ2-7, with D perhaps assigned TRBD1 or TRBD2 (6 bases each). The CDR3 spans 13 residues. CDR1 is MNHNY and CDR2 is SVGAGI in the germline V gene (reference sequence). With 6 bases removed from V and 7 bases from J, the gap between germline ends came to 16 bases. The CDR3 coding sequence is TGTGCCAGCAGGGGGGCGGGGAACAATGAGCAGTACTTC. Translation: CASRGAGNNEQYF.

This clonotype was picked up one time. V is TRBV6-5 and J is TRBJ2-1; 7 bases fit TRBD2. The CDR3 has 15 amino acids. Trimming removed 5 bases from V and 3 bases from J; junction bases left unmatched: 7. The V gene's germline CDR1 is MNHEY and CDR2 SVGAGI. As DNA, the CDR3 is TGTGCCAGCAGTCTAAGCGGGGCAATCTACAATGAGCAGTTCTTC. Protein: CASSLSGAIYNEQFF.

The CDR3 loop is CASSLVHRNGSPLHF. In DNA, the CDR3 is TGTGCCAGCAGCTTAGTTCACAGGAACGGATCACCCCTCCACTTT. The chain has TRBV7-2 and TRBJ1-6; possibly TRBD1 for D (5 bases). V shed 1 base and J shed 10 bases, with 14 bases lying between them. Germline V gene sequence: CDR1 SGHTA, CDR2 FQGNSA. The CDR3 sequence is 15 residues long.

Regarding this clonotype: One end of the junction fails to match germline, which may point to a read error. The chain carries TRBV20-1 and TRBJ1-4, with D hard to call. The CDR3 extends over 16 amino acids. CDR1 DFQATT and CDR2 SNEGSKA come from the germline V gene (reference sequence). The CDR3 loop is CIARDFGALPNEKLFF. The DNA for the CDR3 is TGCATTGCTAGAGATTTCGGAGCTCTCCCTAATGAAAAACTGTTTTTT.

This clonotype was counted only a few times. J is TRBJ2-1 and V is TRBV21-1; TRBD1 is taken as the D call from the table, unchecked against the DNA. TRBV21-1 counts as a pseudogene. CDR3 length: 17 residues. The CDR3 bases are TGTGCCAGCAGCACCGAAGGGGGGACAGGGACGTACAATGAGCAGTTCTTC. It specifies CASSTEGGTGTYNEQFF.

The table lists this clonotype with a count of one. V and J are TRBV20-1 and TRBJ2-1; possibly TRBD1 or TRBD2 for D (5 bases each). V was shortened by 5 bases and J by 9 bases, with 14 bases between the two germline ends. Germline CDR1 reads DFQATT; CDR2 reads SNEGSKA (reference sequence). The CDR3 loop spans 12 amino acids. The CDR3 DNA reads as TGCAGTGCTCGGGACGGGGCGAGTGAGCAGTTCTTC. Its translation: CSARDGASEQFF.

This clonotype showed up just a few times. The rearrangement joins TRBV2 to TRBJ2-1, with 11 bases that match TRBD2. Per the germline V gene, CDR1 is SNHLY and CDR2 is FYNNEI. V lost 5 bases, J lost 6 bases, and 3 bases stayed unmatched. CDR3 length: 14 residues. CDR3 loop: CASSRLAGLNEQFF. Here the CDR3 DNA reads TGTGCCAGCAGTAGACTAGCGGGGCTCAATGAGCAGTTCTTC.

In DNA form, the CDR3 reads TGTGCCAGCACCGACAGCCCTAACTATGGCTACACCTTC. Translation gives CASTDSPNYGYTF. The genes are TRBV28 and TRBJ1-2; a possible D gene is TRBD1 (5 bases). Germline CDR1 MDHEN, CDR2 SYDVKM. CDR3 length: 13 amino acids. The V end lost 7 bases, the J end lost 0 bases, and 9 bases lay between the germline ends.

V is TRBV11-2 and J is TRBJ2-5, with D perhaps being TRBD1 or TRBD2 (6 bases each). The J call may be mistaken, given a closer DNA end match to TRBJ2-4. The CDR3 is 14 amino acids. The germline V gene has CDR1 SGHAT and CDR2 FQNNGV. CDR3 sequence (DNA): TGTGCCAGCAATACTAGGGGGGATTGGAACATTCAGTACTTC. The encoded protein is CASNTRGDWNIQYF.

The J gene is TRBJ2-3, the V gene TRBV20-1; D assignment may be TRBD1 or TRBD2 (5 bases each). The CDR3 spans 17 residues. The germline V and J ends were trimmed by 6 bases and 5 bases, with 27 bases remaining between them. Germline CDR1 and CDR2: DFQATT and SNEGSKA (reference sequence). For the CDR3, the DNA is TGCAGTGCCCACTCCCCGGAGGTTTGGGGCCTAGGAGATACGCAGTATTTT. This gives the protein CSAHSPEVWGLGDTQYF.

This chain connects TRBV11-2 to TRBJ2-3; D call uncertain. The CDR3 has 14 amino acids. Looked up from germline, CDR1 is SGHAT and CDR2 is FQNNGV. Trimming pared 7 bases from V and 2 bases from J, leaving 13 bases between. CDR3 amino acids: CASKVRDLTDTQYF. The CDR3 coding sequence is TGTGCCAGCAAAGTAAGGGATCTCACAGATACGCAGTATTTT.

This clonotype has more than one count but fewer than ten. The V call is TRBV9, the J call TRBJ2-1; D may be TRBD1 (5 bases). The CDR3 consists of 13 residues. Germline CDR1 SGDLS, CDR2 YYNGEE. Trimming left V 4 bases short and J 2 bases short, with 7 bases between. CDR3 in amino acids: CASSPTAYNEQFF. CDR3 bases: TGTGCCAGCAGCCCGACAGCCTACAATGAGCAGTTCTTC.

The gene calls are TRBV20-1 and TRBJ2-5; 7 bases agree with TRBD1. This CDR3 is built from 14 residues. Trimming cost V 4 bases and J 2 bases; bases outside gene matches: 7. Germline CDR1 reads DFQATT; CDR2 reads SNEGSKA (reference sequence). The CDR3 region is CSAKTGQIQETQYF. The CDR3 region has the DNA TGCAGTGCTAAGACGGGACAGATACAAGAGACCCAGTACTTC.

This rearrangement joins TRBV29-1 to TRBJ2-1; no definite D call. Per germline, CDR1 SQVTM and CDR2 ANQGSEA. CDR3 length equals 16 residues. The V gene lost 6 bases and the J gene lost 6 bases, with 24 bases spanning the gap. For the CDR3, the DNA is TGCAGCGTCCGAAGAGGACCGAGTCGGTTGGGCAATGAGCAGTTCTTC. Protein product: CSVRRGPSRLGNEQFF.

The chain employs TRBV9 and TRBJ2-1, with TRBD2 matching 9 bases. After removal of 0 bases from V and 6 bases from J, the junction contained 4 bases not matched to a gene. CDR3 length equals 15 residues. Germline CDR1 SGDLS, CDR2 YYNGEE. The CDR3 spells CASSVGGLALNEQFF. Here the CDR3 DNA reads TGTGCCAGCAGCGTAGGGGGACTAGCTCTCAATGAGCAGTTCTTC.

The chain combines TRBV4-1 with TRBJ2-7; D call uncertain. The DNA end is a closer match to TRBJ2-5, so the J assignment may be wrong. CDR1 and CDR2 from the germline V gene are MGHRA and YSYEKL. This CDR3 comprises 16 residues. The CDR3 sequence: CASSQDFQGSLETQYF. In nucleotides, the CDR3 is TGCGCCAGCAGCCAAGATTTCCAAGGTAGCTTGGAGACCCAGTACTTC.

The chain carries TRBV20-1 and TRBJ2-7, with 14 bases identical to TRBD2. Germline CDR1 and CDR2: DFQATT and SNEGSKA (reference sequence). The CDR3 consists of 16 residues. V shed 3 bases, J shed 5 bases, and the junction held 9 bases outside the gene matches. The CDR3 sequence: CSASRLAGGIGNEQYF. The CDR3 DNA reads TGCAGTGCTAGTCGACTAGCGGGGGGGATAGGCAACGAGCAGTACTTC.